This T cell receptor (beta chain) was captured in a study of T cells in Graves' hyperthyroidism and ophthalmopathy. Study summary: Peripheral blood specimens were obtained at initial diagnosis, prior to any treatment. Study-wide findings and caveats: Most expanded thyroid clonotypes above 0.001 recurred in blood.

Ten or more counts support this clonotype. Its antigen remains unidentified. Germline V CDR1 and CDR2: MNHEY, SMNVEV (reference sequence). V lost 5 bases, J lost 2 bases, and 19 bases lay in between. CDR3 length: 16 amino acids. Patients aged 18 to 65 with hyperthyroidism were newly diagnosed, with duration under 2 months. Amplified regions were TCR beta CDR3 sequences from RNA transcripts. During a first-round RT-PCR of the TCR CDR3, the HTBI primer set was used. TCRdb used MiXCR to reprocess the multiplex PCR reads, holding one entry per CDR3 protein. This table has roughly 740,000 distinct CDR3 sequences, roughly 15% appearing once.

The chain uses TRBV27 and TRBJ2-7; perhaps TRBD2 as D (6 bases). The sequenced sample was blood. The receptor's source is a young man with Graves' hyperthyroidism. The CDR3 bases are TGTGCCAGCAGTCCCGCCTTGGGGAGCGGGCCCTACGAGCAGTACTTC. Residues: CASSPALGSGPYEQYF.